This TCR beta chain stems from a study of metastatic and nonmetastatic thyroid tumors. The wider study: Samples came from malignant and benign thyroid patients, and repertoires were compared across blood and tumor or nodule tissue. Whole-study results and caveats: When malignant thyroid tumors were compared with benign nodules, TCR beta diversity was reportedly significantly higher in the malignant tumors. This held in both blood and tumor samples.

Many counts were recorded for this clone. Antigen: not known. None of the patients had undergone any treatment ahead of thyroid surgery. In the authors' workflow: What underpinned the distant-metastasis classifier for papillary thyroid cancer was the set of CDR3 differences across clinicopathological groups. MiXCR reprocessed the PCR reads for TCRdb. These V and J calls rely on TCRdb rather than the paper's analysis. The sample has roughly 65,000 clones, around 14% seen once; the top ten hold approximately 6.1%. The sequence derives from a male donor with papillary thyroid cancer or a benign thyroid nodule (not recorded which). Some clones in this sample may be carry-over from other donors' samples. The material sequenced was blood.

The CDR3, as DNA: TGCGCCAGCAGAGGGGTAAACACTGAAGCTTTCTTT. Translating gives CASRGVNTEAFF. This chain uses TRBV5-1 with TRBJ1-1, with a weak D call TRBD1 (5 bases). V gave up 5 bases and J gave up 2 bases, with 7 bases separating them. The CDR3 sequence is 12 residues long. The germline V gene has CDR1 SGHRS and CDR2 YFSETQ.